This TCR beta chain was observed in a study of cytomegalovirus exposure and HLA in healthy donors. Study results and caveats: The study labeled more than 150 TCR beta chains cytomegalovirus-associated. Cytomegalovirus status was reportedly diagnosed by the classifier with high specificity and sensitivity.

V gave up 7 bases and J gave up 6 bases; unmatched junction bases: 9. CDR3 size: 15 residues. Germline CDR1 is LNHDA and CDR2 is SQIVND (reference sequence). Sequencing used immunoSEQ multiplex PCR; TCRdb keeps in-frame clones, though not all of them. There are about 160,000 clones in the sample; approximately 96% occur only once, and approximately 0.97% lies in the top ten. In regard to this clone: Its cognate antigen is unknown.

The chain joins TRBV19 to TRBJ1-5; 10 bases are shared with TRBD1. This sequence was found in a woman younger than 35 in good health and CMV-seronegative. The sample was PBMCs. The CDR3 loop is CASTPATGGGQPQHF. DNA of the CDR3: TGTGCCAGTACCCCCGCGACAGGGGGCGGTCAGCCCCAGCATTTT.